This TCR beta chain appears in the sequencing data of a study of cytomegalovirus exposure and HLA in healthy donors (dated by TCRdb to about 2017). In terms of the full investigation: In an earlier analysis of several hundred of the donors, around 300 Gb of sequence data and 95 million to 130 million unique TCR beta sequences from roughly 180 million T cells were reported. In a later analysis, previously published TCR beta repertoires from 670 or so donors were re-analyzed and high-resolution HLA genotyping was added so that TCR occurrence patterns could be studied. Donor age, sex, ethnicity and CMV serostatus were collected together with the repertoire data. High-throughput TCR immunosequencing, statistical association of individual TCRs with disease status, and machine learning were combined to predict cytomegalovirus infection status. Because of strong linkage in the cohort, roughly five DR-DQ haplotypes were treated as single units for association and clustering. Among the roughly 390 genotyped donors, 75% to 90% belonged to the genetic ancestry cluster associated with self-reported Caucasian donors. Besides the first cohort of hundreds of subjects, a separate validation cohort made up of over a hundred different subjects was used. Roughly 300 gigabases of sequencing data and approximately 92 million unique TCR sequences made up an early release that covered approximately 700 HLA-typed donors. All discovery cohort repertoires had been generated on a single sequencing platform. Typing coverage varied by locus: 629-630 donors for A, B, C, DRB1 and DQB1; some 520 for DQA1; more than 600 for DPA1; roughly 470 for DPB1. The study profiled the T cell repertoires of under 850 subjects by immunosequencing and related them to cytomegalovirus serostatus. To decide whether each TCR beta V gene segment behaved as functional or pseudogenic, an earlier analysis of 587 of the donors relied on high-throughput TCR beta sequencing. The aim of the study was to test whether cataloging public T cell receptors could identify signatures of past pathogen exposure. Across about 380 genotyped donors of the cohort, an average of about 240,000 unique TCR beta nucleotide sequences per donor were sequenced, and approximately 19% of those sequences were non-productive. In a later genetic analysis, genome-wide SNP genotypes for about 55% of the roughly 700 donors were used, and that subset was treated as a discovery cohort. Rather than using new phenotypic data, the later analysis identified candidate immune exposures from TCR beta sequences and from how often those sequences occurred across donors. Both class I and class II loci were covered by HLA typing, at four-digit resolution. The paper as a whole reports these results and caveats: V-gene and J-gene trimming of TCR beta chains was associated with a missense DCLRE1C variant in a later genetic analysis, and the association was replicated in an independent cohort. Because HLA typing was missing for some donors at each locus, association tests included only the typed subset. CMV serostatus was the only immune exposure information available for the cohort. In a later analysis, 15,000 to 20,000 TCR beta sequences were associated with specific HLA alleles at a false discovery rate of 0.05. Broadly in line with IMGT annotations, most TCR beta V segments showed up in productive rearrangements about 87% or about 30% of the time in an earlier analysis of 587 of the donors. Most CMV-associated TCR beta chains appeared to be HLA-restricted in a later analysis, and the HLA associations seemed to be driven largely by CMV exposure. In a later analysis, the rate of TCR association differed among HLA loci, with DRB1 alleles having the most associated TCRs and HLA-C alleles having the fewest. Three of the identified cytomegalovirus-associated TCR beta chains were confirmed in vitro to be specific for cytomegalovirus antigens. The classifier was reported to diagnose cytomegalovirus status with high specificity and sensitivity in both the original and validation cohorts. Compared with the approximately 600-donor mean, donors in an Asian-associated ancestry cluster had fewer N-insertions in productive TCRs, according to a later genetic analysis. A later analysis found that HLA-associated TCR beta chains were more clonally expanded and had lower generation probabilities than equally common non-associated chains. When HLA alleles, especially DR and DQ, strongly co-occurred, attributing TCR associations to individual alleles was difficult. Some IMGT-functional V segments, including TRBV6-2 and TRBV6-3, could not be distinguished by the 87-base-pair reads and were therefore excluded. Only TCR beta chains were sequenced in this cohort, and the absence of alpha or paired-chain data limited detectable features. While some public TCRs were present in many individuals, most TCR sequences turned up only very rarely across donors. A cluster of highly shared sequence variants was judged likely to represent a technical artifact of the sequencing pipeline. A further reported finding was that TCR beta sequences accurately predicted the HLA-A and HLA-B alleles for most subjects in the first cohort. The presence/absence analyses assumed that sequencing depth was roughly uniform across donors, and that assumption may not be true. A total of 150 or so TCR beta chains were listed by the study as associated with cytomegalovirus. According to the authors, the approach could potentially be generalized to other disease states and immunological phenotypes. Over 15 rarely observed V segments, including chromosome 9 orphons, were excluded from the earlier analysis of about 610 of the donors because counts were too low. In a later analysis, several top co-occurrence clusters were reported to appear linked to parvovirus B19, influenza, CMV and Epstein-Barr virus. Correlated functional status among segregating V segments might reflect linkage disequilibrium, but an unknown experimental factor could not be ruled out.

The cohort was made up of about 670 healthy bone marrow donors. At the time of sampling, every cohort member was nominally healthy, though immune exposures that went unrecorded were likely present. The donor was CMV seronegative and was included in the group of 352 seronegative cohort members. A peripheral blood sample was collected from each donor, and TCR beta sequencing was performed on peripheral blood mononuclear cells. The Qiagen DNeasy Blood Extraction Kit was used to extract genomic DNA from the blood cell samples. Library method: the immunoSEQ multiplex PCR assay. The multiplex PCR relied on a mix of 60 forward primers for TCR Vbeta segments and 13 reverse primers for TCR Jbeta segments. Amplification of the CDR3 region of rearranged TCR beta genes was performed with a multiplex PCR assay on genomic DNA. The amplified TCR beta libraries were sequenced on the Illumina HiSeq System as 87-base-pair reads. For the original study's pipeline: A later analysis tallied roughly 76 million unique TCR beta chains across the 650 to 750 repertoires, and approximately 11 million of those chains were shared by two or more donors. To remove PCR and sequencing errors, raw reads were error-corrected and collapsed into unique sequences using a nearest-neighbor algorithm that merged closely related sequences. To assign V, D and J gene segments, CDR3 sequences were aligned to IMGT reference sequences. Each retained sequence needed at least a six-nucleotide match to both a V gene segment and a J gene segment. A rearrangement counted as productive if the CDR3 had no stop codons and remained in frame with V and J, and every other rearrangement counted as non-productive. Following IMGT convention, CDR3 was defined as the stretch from the second conserved V-encoded cysteine to the conserved J-encoded phenylalanine. The earlier analysis of 587 of the donors excluded sequences that lacked an unambiguous match to a single V gene segment. An earlier analysis of under 750 of the donors called V segments functional above 56.7% productive rearrangements and segregating when the between-donor standard deviation exceeded 5%. A statistical classification framework was built for diagnosing cytomegalovirus status from the catalog of TCR beta chain sequences. V and J gene assignment, in a later analysis, came from comparing TCR nucleotide sequences with IMGT/GENE-DB human TR gene sequences. Using the TCRdist pipeline, a later analysis assigned CDR3 sequences along with most-parsimonious VDJ recombination scenarios. In a later analysis, each TCR beta chain was defined by its CDR3 amino acid sequence together with its V-gene family, and reads lacking a unique V-gene family were excluded. To address suspected cross-contamination and a sequencing artifact, a later analysis removed under 600 highly shared, low-generation-probability nucleotide sequences. A later analysis calculated a clonal expansion index for each public chain from normalized within-repertoire ranks of inferred template counts. In a later analysis, generation probabilities were computed using a VDJ recombination model fitted to out-of-frame rearrangements, and the results were checked against IGoR. In a later analysis, hypergeometric tests were used to score TCR-TCR, TCR-HLA and TCR-CMV co-occurrence, with a repertoire-size bias correction applied to TCR pairs. To estimate false discovery rates, a later analysis permuted the HLA or CMV assignments 20 times. In a later analysis, co-occurring TCRs were grouped using DBSCAN, and TCRdist sequence similarity was added for clustering within HLA-allele-positive subsets. Co-occurrence clustering excluded repertoires with fewer than 30,000 or more than 120,000 public chains, plus five with anomalous nucleotide sharing. The table was pulled from immuneACCESS by TCRdb, which kept in-frame rearrangements only. Such tables lose some clones; where checked, under half of the loss comes from unresolved V genes, and the rest has no known cause. That table is the source of V, J and clone size, and D and trimming were worked out from the DNA. This sample's listing comprises under 200,000 clones. The ten largest clones represent approximately 6.9% of the sample.

V loses 0 bases, J loses 0 bases, and the germline ends lie 12 bases apart. The CDR3 numbers 16 residues from cysteine through phenylalanine. Only the CDR3 portion is preserved as DNA: 48 bases, with reading frame beginning at the first base. CDR1 and CDR2 were assigned from the germline V gene (reference sequence) as GTSNPN and SVGIG. As for this clone: This clone's antigen is unknown.

Sequencing was carried out using PBMCs. The sequence is built from TRBV30 and TRBJ1-5, and perhaps TRBD1 as D gene, on 5 matching bases. The sequence derives from a man aged 30-40 years in good health and CMV-seronegative. The CDR3 sequence is CAWSVRQLYSNQPQHF. In nucleotides, the sequence is TGTGCCTGGAGTGTACGACAGTTATATAGCAATCAGCCCCAGCATTTT. Extended through the reference TRBV30 and TRBJ1-5 proteins, this CDR3 yields the full variable domain: SQTIHQWPATLVQPVGSPLSLECTVEGTSNPNLYWYRQAAGRGLQLLFYSVGIGQISSEVPQNLSASRPQDRQFILSSKKLLLSDSGFYLCAWSVRQLYSNQPQHFGDGTRLSIL.